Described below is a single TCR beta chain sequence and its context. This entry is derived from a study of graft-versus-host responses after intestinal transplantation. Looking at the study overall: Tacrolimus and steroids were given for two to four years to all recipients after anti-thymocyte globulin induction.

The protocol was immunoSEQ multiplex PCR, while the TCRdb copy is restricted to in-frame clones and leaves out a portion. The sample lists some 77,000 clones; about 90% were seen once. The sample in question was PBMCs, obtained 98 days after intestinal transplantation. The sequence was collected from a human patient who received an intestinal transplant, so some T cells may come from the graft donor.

The CDR3 loop reads CAISESSATSGTHTGELFF. The DNA for the CDR3 is TGTGCCATCAGTGAGTCGTCTGCGACTAGCGGGACACACACCGGGGAGCTGTTTTTT. This chain joins TRBV10-3 and TRBJ2-2; 11 bases fit TRBD2. This CDR3 has 19 residues. V was clipped by 0 bases and J by 3 bases; unmatched bases: 9. CDR1 ENHRY and CDR2 SYGVKD come from the germline V gene.